This TCR beta chain was sequenced in a study of graft-versus-host responses after intestinal transplantation. Study information: Isolated intestinal, liver-intestinal, or multivisceral transplants were what recipients had. Anti-thymocyte globulin served as induction for all recipients, who then took tacrolimus and steroids for around 3 years.

Only in-frame clones appear in the TCRdb table, and some are missing; sequencing was by immunoSEQ multiplex PCR. The data hold tens of thousands of clones, with 85% to 90% observed a single time. Study results and caveats: Some GvH clones appeared in ileal mucosa or blood before recipient bone marrow.

Trimming stripped 3 bases from V and 5 bases from J, with 7 bases between. Germline CDR1 and CDR2: DFQATT and SNEGSKA (reference sequence). The CDR3 is 11 residues long. With respect to this clone: Its antigen is currently unknown.

The chain combines TRBV20-1 with TRBJ1-2; D is uncertain. Sequencing was performed on unstimulated CD4+ T cells sorted from spleen or lymph node cells, taken before intestinal transplant. This clonotype was sampled from a human donor who received an intestinal transplant. CDR3 loop: CSARGIYGYTF. As DNA, the CDR3 is TGCAGTGCTAGGGGCATATATGGCTACACCTTC.